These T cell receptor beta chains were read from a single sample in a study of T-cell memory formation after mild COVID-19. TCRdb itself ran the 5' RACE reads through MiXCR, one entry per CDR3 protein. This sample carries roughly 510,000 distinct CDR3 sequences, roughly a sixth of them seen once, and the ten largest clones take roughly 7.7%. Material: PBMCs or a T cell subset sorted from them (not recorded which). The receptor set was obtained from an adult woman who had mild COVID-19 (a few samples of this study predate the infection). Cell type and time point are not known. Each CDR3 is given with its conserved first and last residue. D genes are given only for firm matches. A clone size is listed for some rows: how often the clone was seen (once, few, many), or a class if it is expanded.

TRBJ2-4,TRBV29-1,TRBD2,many,TGCAGCGTTACCGGACTAGCGGGGCCAGGGGACATTCAGTACTTC,CSVTGLAGPGDIQYF
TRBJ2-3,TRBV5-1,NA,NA,TGCGCCAGCAGTGGCGAAGTCACAGATACGCAGTATTTT,CASSGEVTDTQYF
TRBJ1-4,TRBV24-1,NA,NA,TGTGCCACCTCCGGGACATTTGGAGAAAAACTGTTTTTT,CATSGTFGEKLFF
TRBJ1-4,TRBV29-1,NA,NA,TGCAGCGGACGAGTTGGATCAACTAATGAAAAACTGTTTTTT,CSGRVGSTNEKLFF
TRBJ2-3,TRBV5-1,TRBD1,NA,TGCGCCAGCAGCTTGTCTCCGGGACAGGGGGCGTGGGATACGCAGTATTTT,CASSLSPGQGAWDTQYF
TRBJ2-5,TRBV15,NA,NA,TGTGCCACCAGCCCGCAGGGAGAGACCCAGTACTTC,CATSPQGETQYF
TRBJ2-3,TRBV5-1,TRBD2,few,TGCGCCAGCAGCGGACTAGCGGGAAGGGGAGATACGCAGTATTTT,CASSGLAGRGDTQYF
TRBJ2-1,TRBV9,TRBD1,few,TGTGCCAGCAGCCTCCACGGACAGGGTCCCTACAATGAGCAGTTCTTC,CASSLHGQGPYNEQFF
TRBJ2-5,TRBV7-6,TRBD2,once,TGTGCCAGCAGCCCTTGGACTAGCGGGGAGCAAGAGACCCAGTACTTC,CASSPWTSGEQETQYF
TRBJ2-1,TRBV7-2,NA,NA,TGTGCCAGCAGCGTGCTAGCTGGAGGGCCCCTTAGCTCCTACAATGAGCAGTTCTTC,CASSVLAGGPLSSYNEQFF
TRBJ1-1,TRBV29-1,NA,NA,TGCAGCGCCACAGGACGCATGAACACTGAAGCTTTCTTT,CSATGRMNTEAFF
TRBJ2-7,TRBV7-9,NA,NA,TGTGCCAGCAGCTCGGACCCGGGGTGGGAGCAGTACTTC,CASSSDPGWEQYF
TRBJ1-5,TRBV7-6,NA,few,TGTGCCAGCAGCTTAGCTCCAGAAACCAATCAGCCCCAGCATTTT,CASSLAPETNQPQHF
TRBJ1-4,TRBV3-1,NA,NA,TGTGCCAGCAGCCAAGATGGGGGTGGGCGAGATAATGAAAAACTGTTTTTT,CASSQDGGGRDNEKLFF
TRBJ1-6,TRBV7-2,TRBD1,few,TGTGCCAGCAGCTCGTTGACAGGGACAGGTTCACCCCTCCACTTT,CASSSLTGTGSPLHF
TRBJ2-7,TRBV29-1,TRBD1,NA,TGCAGCGTTGAGGCAGGGGGCCTGGAGTACTTC,CSVEAGGLEYF
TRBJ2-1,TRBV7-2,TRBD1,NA,TGTGCCAGCAGCTCAAGCCTCTGGACAGGGCGATACTCCTACAATGAGCAGTTCTTC,CASSSSLWTGRYSYNEQFF
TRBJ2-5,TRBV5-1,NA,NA,TGCGCCAGCACCTTGAATACAGAGAGGAGAGAGACCCAGTACTTC,CASTLNTERRETQYF
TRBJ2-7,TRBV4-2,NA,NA,TGTGCCAGCAGCCAAGGGGATCCGGGACGGATCGACGAGCAGTACTTC,CASSQGDPGRIDEQYF
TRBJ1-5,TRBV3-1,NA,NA,TGTGCCAGCAGCCAAGGTCCAGGGGAGGGGAATCAGCCCCAGCATTTT,CASSQGPGEGNQPQHF
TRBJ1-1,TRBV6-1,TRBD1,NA,TGTGCCAGCAGGGGACAGGGGGCCAGGTCGGCTGAAGCTTTCTTT,CASRGQGARSAEAFF
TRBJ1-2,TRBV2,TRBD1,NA,TGTGCCAGCAGCAGCGACAGGGTAGATGGCTACACCTTC,CASSSDRVDGYTF
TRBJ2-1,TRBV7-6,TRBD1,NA,TGTGCCAGCAGCTTAGCGGCTCGGACAGGGCGCTACAATGAGCAGTTCTTC,CASSLAARTGRYNEQFF
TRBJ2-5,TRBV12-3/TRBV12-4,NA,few,TGTGCCAGCAGTTTACGAGCAGGGTTAAGGGAGACCCAGTACTTC,CASSLRAGLRETQYF
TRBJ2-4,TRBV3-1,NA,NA,TGTGCCAGCAGCCGAGGAGGACAGTTTTTAGAGAAAAACATTCAGTACTTC,CASSRGGQFLEKNIQYF
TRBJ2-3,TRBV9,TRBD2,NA,TGTGCCAGCAGCGTAGCTTCGACTAGCGGGGGCACAGATACGCAGTATTTT,CASSVASTSGGTDTQYF
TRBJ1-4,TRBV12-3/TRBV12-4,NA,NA,TGTGCCAGCAGAAGTAGTGATACTAATGAAAAACTGTTTTTT,CASRSSDTNEKLFF
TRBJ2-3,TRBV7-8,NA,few,TGTGCCAGCAGCTTAAGGCTAGTTAGCACAGATACGCAGTATTTT,CASSLRLVSTDTQYF
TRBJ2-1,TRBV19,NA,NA,TGTGCCAGTAGTATAGGGGGGACCGGCGTGGGACAGTTCTTC,CASSIGGTGVGQFF
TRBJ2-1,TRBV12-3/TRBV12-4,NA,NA,TGTGCCAGCAGTTTAGCGATGGGAACCTACAATGAGCAGTTCTTC,CASSLAMGTYNEQFF
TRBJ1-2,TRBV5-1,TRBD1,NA,TGCGCCAGCAGGCGAGACCACAGGGGAGCTAACTATGGCTACACCTTC,CASRRDHRGANYGYTF
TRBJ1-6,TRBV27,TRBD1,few,TGTGCCAGCAGTTTTATAGGGACAGGGATCAATTCACCCCTCCACTTT,CASSFIGTGINSPLHF
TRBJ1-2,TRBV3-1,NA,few,TGTGCCAGCAGCCCCCCTCCGGGACCGCAGAACTATGGCTACACCTTC,CASSPPPGPQNYGYTF
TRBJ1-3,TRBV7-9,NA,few,TGTGCCAGCAGCTTAGCTACCACAGGGCGCAACACCATATATTTT,CASSLATTGRNTIYF
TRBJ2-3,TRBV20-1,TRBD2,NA,TGCAGTGCTGGACGATCCTGGACTAGCGGGAGGGCCACAGATACGCAGTATTTT,CSAGRSWTSGRATDTQYF
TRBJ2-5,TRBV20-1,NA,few,TGCAGTGCTAGTAAAACCGGGGGCCCCTGGTTC,CSASKTGGPWF
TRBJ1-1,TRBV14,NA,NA,TGTGCCAGCAGCCAAGGCTCTTACAGGGACCGTATGAACACTGAAGCTTTCTTT,CASSQGSYRDRMNTEAFF
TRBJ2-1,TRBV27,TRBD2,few,TGTGCCAGCACCAGCGGGACTCTATACAATGAGCAGTTCTTC,CASTSGTLYNEQFF
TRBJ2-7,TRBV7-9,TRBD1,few,TGTGCCAGCACCTTAAGGGGGAACGGGACAGGAGTCTTCTACGAGCAGTACTTC,CASTLRGNGTGVFYEQYF
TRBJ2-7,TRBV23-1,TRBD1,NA,TGCGCCAGCAAGCGATGTGGACAGGGGATTTACGAGCAGTACTTC,CASKRCGQGIYEQYF
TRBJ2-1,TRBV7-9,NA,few,TGTGCCAGCAGCTTCCCCCCCGGGACGGTCGGAATCAATGAGCAGTTCTTC,CASSFPPGTVGINEQFF
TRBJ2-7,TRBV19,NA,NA,TGTGCCACCCAACGGGACTTCTACGAGCAGTACTTC,CATQRDFYEQYF
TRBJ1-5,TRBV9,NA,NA,TGTGCCAGCAGCGTAGCTGACAATCAGCCCCAGCATTTT,CASSVADNQPQHF
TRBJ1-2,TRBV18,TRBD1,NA,TGTGCCAGCTCACCAGTCGGACAAGGGGGCTTAGGCTACACCTTC,CASSPVGQGGLGYTF
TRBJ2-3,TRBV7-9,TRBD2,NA,TGTGCCAGCAGTCGGGGTTTAGCGGGGGCCAACACAGATACGCAGTATTTT,CASSRGLAGANTDTQYF
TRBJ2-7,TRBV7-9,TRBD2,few,TGTGCCAGCAGCCCTAGACTAGCGGGAGGGCCTGGCGAGCAGTACTTC,CASSPRLAGGPGEQYF
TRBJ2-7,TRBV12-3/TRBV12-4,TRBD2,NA,TGTGCCAGCAGTGCCCTGGGACTAGCGGGAAGCTACGAGCAGTACTTC,CASSALGLAGSYEQYF
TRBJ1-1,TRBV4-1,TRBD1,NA,TGCGCCAGCAGCCAAGATCTCTGGACAGGGACAGGTGAAGCTTTCTTT,CASSQDLWTGTGEAFF
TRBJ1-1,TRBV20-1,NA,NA,TGCAGTGCTTACCCGGGGACTAAATACACTGAAGCTTTCTTT,CSAYPGTKYTEAFF
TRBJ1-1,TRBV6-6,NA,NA,TGTGCCAGCAGTTTAGGGCTGTTAGACACTGAAGCTTTCTTT,CASSLGLLDTEAFF
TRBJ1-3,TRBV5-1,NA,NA,TGCGCCAGCAGCCGAGCAGGGTCTGGAAACACCATATATTTT,CASSRAGSGNTIYF
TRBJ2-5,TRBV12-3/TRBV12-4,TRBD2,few,TGTGCCAGCAGCTCTCTAGCGGGACCCCAAGAGACCCAGTACTTC,CASSSLAGPQETQYF